These 8 T cell receptor beta chains came from one sample sequenced in a study of CXCR3-negative and CXCR3-positive naive CD8 T cells. The TRB cDNA libraries were prepared by 5' RACE with UMI labels. After re-calling the 5' RACE reads, TCRdb lists one entry per CDR3 protein, DNA absent. Found here are some 130,000 distinct CDR3 sequences; the top ten clones hold 0.29%. Sequencing was performed on naive CXCR3- CD8+ T cells from blood. Described subset: CD45RO-CCR7+CD27+CD95- naive CD8+ T cells lacking CXCR3 (TNR3-). The receptors shown here come from a human donor in good health. Some clones in this sample may be carry-over from other donors' samples.

The chain recombines TRBV15 with TRBJ2-2. The CDR3 runs 17 residues. CDR1 is LNHNV, CDR2 YYDKDF, per germline (reference sequence). The CDR3 region is CATSISGIKTNTGELFF.

This chain uses TRBV5-8 with TRBJ2-5; TCRdb lists TRBD2, though no DNA is available to test this call. The germline V gene has CDR1 SGHTS and CDR2 YDEGEE. The CDR3 runs 16 residues. The CDR3 loop is CASSSRLAGDLETQYF.

The rearrangement links TRBV5-6 to TRBJ2-7; the TCRdb call, TRBD1, lacks DNA for checking. The CDR3 is made up of 14 amino acids. Per germline, CDR1 SGHDT and CDR2 YYEEEE. CDR3 loop: CASSFSGTGGEQYF.

J is TRBJ1-1 and V is TRBV5-1; TCRdb's D call of TRBD1 is untestable without DNA. The V gene's germline CDR1 is SGHRS and CDR2 YFSETQ. The CDR3 extends over 13 amino acids. The CDR3 reads CASSSQGNTEAFF.

The chain combines TRBV29-1 with TRBJ2-1; TCRdb gives TRBD1 as the D gene, but with no DNA this cannot be confirmed. The CDR3 is 16 amino acids. Per the germline V gene, CDR1 is SQVTM and CDR2 is ANQGSEA. CDR3 residues: CSVKGGQGHSYNEQFF.

The V gene is TRBV24-1, the J gene TRBJ2-3; the TCRdb call, TRBD2, lacks DNA for checking. CDR3 length: 15 amino acids. CDR1 is KGHDR and CDR2 is SFDVKD in the germline V gene. Here the CDR3 reads CATSDVAGSTDTQYF.

The CDR3 is CASSPPGSVGDTQYF. The chain combines TRBV18 with TRBJ2-3. In germline, CDR1 is KGHSH, CDR2 LQKENI. This CDR3 spans 15 amino acids.

The chain is built from TRBV28 and TRBJ2-7; no DNA is available, so the TRBD2 call from TCRdb remains unchecked. In germline, CDR1 is MDHEN, CDR2 SYDVKM. The CDR3 covers 19 residues. CDR3 amino acids: CASSYPGLAGAVRLYEQYF.